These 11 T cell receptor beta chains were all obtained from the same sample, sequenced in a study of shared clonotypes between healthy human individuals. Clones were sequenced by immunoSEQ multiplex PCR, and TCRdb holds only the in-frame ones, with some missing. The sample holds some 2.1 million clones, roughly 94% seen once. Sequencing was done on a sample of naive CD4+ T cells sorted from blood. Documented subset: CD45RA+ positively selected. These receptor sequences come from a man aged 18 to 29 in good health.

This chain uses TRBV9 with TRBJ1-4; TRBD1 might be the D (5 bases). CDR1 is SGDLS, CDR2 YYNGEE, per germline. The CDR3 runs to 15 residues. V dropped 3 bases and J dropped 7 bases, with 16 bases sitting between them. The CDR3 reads CASSGDGLGSEKLFF. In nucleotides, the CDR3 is TGTGCCAGCAGCGGGGACGGACTGGGGTCTGAAAAACTGTTTTTT.

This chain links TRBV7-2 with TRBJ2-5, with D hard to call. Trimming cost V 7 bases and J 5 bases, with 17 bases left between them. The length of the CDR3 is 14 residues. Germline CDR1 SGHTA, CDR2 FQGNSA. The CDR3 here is CASIPFDSSETQYF. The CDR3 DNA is TGTGCCAGCATCCCGTTTGACTCCTCGGAGACCCAGTACTTC.

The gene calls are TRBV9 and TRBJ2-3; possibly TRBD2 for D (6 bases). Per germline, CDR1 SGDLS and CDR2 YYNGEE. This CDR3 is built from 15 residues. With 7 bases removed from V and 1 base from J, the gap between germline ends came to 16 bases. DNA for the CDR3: TGTGCCAGCGGGACGGGACTGAGGGGCACAGATACGCAGTATTTT. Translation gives CASGTGLRGTDTQYF.

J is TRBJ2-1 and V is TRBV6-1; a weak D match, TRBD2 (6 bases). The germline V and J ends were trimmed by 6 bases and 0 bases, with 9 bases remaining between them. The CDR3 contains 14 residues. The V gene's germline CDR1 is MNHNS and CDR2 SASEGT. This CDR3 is CASRAGSSYNEQFF. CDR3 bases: TGTGCCAGCAGGGCCGGGAGCTCCTACAATGAGCAGTTCTTC.

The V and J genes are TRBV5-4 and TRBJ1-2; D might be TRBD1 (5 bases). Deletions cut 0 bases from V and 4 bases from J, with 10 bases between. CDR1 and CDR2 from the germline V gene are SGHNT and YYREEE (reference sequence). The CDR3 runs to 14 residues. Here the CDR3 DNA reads TGTGCCAGCAGCTTGGACAGGACCACCTATGGCTACACCTTC. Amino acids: CASSLDRTTYGYTF.

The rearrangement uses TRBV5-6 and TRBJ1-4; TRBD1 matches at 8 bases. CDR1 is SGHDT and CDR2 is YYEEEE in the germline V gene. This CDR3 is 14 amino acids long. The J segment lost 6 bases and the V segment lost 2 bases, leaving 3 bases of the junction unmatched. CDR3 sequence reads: CASSLGQGDEKLFF. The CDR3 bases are TGTGCCAGCAGCTTAGGACAGGGTGATGAAAAACTGTTTTTT.

The CDR3 sequence is CASSKMLATKDSPLHF. The CDR3 nucleotides read TGTGCCAGCTCAAAAATGCTGGCTACGAAGGATTCACCCCTCCACTTT. The rearrangement joins TRBV18 to TRBJ1-6; D is unclear. Between the trimmed V and J ends, which lost 5 bases and 8 bases, there was a span of 19 bases. Per germline, CDR1 KGHSH and CDR2 LQKENI. The length of the CDR3 is 16 residues.

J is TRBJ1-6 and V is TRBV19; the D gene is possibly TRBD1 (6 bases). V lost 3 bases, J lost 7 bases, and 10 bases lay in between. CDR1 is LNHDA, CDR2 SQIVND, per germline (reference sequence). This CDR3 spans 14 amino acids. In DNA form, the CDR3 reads TGTGCCAGTAGTATCACAGGGACCAATTCACCCCTCCACTTT. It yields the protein CASSITGTNSPLHF.

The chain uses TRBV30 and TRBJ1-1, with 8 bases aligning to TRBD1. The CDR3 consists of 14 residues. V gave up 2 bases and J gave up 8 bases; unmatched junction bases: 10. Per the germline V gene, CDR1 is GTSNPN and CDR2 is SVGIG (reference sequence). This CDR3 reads CAWSPGTGISEAFF. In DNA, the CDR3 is TGTGCCTGGAGTCCCGGGACAGGAATTTCCGAAGCTTTCTTT.

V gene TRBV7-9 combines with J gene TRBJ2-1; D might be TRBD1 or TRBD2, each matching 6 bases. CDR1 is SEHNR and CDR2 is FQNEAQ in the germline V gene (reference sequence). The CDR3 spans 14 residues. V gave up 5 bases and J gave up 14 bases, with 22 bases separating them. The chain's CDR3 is CASSPDLGGRVKFF. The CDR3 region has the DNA TGTGCCAGCAGCCCCGACCTGGGGGGCCGGGTTAAGTTCTTC.

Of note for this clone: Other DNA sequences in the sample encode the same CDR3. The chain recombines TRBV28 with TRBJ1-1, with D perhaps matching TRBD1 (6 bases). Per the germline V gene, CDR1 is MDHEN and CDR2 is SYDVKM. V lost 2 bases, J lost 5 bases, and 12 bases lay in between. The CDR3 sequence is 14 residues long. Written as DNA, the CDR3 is TGTGCCAGCAGTTTAGGGCAGGGGAGGACTGAAGCTTTCTTT. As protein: CASSLGQGRTEAFF.